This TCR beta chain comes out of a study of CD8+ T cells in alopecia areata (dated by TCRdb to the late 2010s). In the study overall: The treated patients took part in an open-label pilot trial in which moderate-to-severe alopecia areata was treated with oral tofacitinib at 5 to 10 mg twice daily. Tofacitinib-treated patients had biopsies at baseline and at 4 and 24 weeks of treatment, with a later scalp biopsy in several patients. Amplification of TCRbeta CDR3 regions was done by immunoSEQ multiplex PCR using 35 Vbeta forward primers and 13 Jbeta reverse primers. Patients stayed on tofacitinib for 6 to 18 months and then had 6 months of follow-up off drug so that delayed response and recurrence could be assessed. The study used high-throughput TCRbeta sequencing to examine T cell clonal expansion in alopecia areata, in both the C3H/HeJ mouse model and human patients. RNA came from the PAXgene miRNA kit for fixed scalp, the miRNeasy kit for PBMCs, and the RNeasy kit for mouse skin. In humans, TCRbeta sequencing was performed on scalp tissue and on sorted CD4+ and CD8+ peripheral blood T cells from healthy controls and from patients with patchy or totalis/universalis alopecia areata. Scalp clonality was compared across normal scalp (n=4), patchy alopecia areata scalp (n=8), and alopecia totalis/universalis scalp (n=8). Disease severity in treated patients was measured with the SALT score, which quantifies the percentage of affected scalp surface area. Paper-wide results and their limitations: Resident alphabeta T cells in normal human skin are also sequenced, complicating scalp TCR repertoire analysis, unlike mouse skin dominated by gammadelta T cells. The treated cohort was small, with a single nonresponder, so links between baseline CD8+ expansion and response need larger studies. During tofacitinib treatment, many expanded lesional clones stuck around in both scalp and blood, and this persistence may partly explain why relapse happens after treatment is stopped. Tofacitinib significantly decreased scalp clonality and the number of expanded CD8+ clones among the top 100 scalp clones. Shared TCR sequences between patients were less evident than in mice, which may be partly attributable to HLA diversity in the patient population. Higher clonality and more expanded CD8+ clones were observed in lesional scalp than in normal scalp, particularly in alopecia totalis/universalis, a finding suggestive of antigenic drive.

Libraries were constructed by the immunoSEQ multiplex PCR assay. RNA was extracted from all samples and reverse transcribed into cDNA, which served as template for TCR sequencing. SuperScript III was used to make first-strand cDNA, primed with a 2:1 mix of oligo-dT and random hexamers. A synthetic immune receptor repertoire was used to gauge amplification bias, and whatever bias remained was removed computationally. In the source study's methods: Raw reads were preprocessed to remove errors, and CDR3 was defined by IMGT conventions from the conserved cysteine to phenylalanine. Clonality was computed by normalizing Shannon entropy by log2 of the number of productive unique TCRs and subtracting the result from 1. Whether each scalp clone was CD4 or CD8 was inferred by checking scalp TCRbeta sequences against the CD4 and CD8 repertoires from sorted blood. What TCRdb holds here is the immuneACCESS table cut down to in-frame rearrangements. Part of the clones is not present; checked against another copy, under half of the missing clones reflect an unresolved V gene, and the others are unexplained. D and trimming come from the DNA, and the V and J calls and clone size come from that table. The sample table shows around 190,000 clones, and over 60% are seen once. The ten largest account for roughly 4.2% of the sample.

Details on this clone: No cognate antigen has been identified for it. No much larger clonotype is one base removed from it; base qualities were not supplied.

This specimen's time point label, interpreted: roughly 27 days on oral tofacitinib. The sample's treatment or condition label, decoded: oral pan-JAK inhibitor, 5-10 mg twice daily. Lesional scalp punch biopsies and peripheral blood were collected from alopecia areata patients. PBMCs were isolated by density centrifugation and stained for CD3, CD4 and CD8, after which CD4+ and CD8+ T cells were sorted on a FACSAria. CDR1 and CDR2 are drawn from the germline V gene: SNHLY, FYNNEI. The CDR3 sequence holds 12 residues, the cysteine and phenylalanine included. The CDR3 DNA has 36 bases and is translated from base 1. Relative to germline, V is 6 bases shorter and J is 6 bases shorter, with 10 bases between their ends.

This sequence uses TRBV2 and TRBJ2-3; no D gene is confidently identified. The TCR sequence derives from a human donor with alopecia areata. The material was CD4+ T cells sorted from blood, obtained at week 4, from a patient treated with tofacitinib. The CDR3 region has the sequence CASSNTPDTQYF. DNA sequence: TGTGCCAGCAGCAATACACCCGATACGCAGTATTTT.